A selection of T cell receptor beta chains follows, all from one sample in a study of T-cell memory formation after mild COVID-19. TCRdb called the 5' RACE reads again in MiXCR, with one record for every CDR3 protein. This table holds 150,000 or so distinct CDR3 sequences, roughly 28% found once. Sample: PBMCs or a T cell subset sorted from them (not recorded which). The source is an adult woman who had mild COVID-19 (a few samples of this study predate the infection). Cell type and time point are not known. CDR3s include the opening cysteine and the closing phenylalanine or tryptophan. A D gene is named only where the DNA matches it firmly. The size field is filled for only some rows; it gives once, few, many or a size class.

clone size | J gene | D gene | V gene | CDR3 DNA | CDR3 protein
NA | TRBJ2-3 | NA | TRBV7-9 | TGTGCCAGCAGCCCTCTTGCTCCCGAGGGCACAGATACGCAGTATTTT | CASSPLAPEGTDTQYF
NA | TRBJ1-2 | NA | TRBV12-3/TRBV12-4 | TGTGCCAGCAGATATCCTCCAGGTTACGGCTACACCTTC | CASRYPPGYGYTF
NA | TRBJ1-1 | NA | TRBV11-2 | TGTGCCAGCAGCTTAGAGGCTGGCCGAATGCATAGCACTGAAGCTTTCTTT | CASSLEAGRMHSTEAFF
NA | TRBJ1-5 | NA | TRBV30 | TGTGCCTGGAGATCGGGCAGGGATCAGCCCCAGCATTTT | CAWRSGRDQPQHF
NA | TRBJ1-2 | NA | TRBV6-5 | TGTGCCAGCAGTTACGACGGGTTGTCTAACTATGGCTACACCTTC | CASSYDGLSNYGYTF
NA | TRBJ1-2 | NA | TRBV11-3 | TGTGCCAGCAGCTTCGGGGATTCGCACTACACCTTC | CASSFGDSHYTF
NA | TRBJ2-7 | NA | TRBV5-1 | TGCGCCAGCAGCTTGCTTGTAGGCCAAGGCCTCGAGCAGTACTTC | CASSLLVGQGLEQYF
NA | TRBJ2-3 | NA | TRBV4-2 | TGTGCCAGCAGCCACTCCAGGGAGTTTTCAGATACGCAGTATTTT | CASSHSREFSDTQYF
NA | TRBJ2-1 | NA | TRBV5-1 | TGCGCCAGCAGCGCCGGTGGGCCCGGAAATGAGCAGTTCTTC | CASSAGGPGNEQFF
NA | TRBJ1-2 | TRBD1 | TRBV12-3/TRBV12-4 | TGTGCCAGCAGCGATCCAACAGGGGGTTATGGCTACACCTTC | CASSDPTGGYGYTF
few | TRBJ2-7 | NA | TRBV12-3/TRBV12-4 | TGTGCCAGCAGTGTTCTGGGAGAGGCCTACGAGCAGTACTTC | CASSVLGEAYEQYF
NA | TRBJ2-2 | NA | TRBV12-3/TRBV12-4 | TGTGCCAGCAGAGTCGCCACGTCCGGGGAGCTGTTTTTT | CASRVATSGELFF
few | TRBJ2-4 | TRBD1 | TRBV20-1 | TGCAGTGCCTCAAATTCAGGGGGTAGCATTCAGTACTTC | CSASNSGGSIQYF
NA | TRBJ2-1 | NA | TRBV5-1 | TGCGCCAGCAGCTTGGAATGGGGACGGGTCTCCTACAATGAGCAGTTCTTC | CASSLEWGRVSYNEQFF
NA | TRBJ2-7 | NA | TRBV3-1 | TGTGCCAGCAGCCTCGGACACGCTTACGAGCAGTACTTC | CASSLGHAYEQYF
few | TRBJ2-2 | TRBD1 | TRBV7-9 | TGTGCCAGCAGCCCCGGACAGGCCTCGGGCGCCGGGGAGCTGTTTTTT | CASSPGQASGAGELFF
NA | TRBJ1-4 | TRBD1 | TRBV2 | TGTGCCAGCAGTTCCCCCACGACAGGGGAGAGGGAAAAACTGTTTTTT | CASSSPTTGEREKLFF
NA | TRBJ2-3 | TRBD2 | TRBV20-1 | TGCAGTGCACATAAGCGGGGGGCCGGCGGAGATACGCAGTATTTT | CSAHKRGAGGDTQYF
many | TRBJ2-3 | NA | TRBV5-1 | TGCGCCAGCAGCCCAACCACAGATACGCAGTATTTT | CASSPTTDTQYF
few | TRBJ2-5 | TRBD1 | TRBV7-2 | TGTGCCAGCAGGCTAGGGGGAAGACAGGGAGAGACCCAGTACTTC | CASRLGGRQGETQYF
NA | TRBJ1-6 | TRBD1 | TRBV3-1 | TGTGCCAGCAGCCATACGGACAGGGGGAATTCACCCCTCCACTTT | CASSHTDRGNSPLHF
NA | TRBJ2-1 | TRBD1 | TRBV7-9 | TGTGCCAGCGGTTACGGGACAGACACCTACAATGAGCAGTTCTTC | CASGYGTDTYNEQFF
few | TRBJ1-6 | TRBD1 | TRBV11-1 | TGTGCCAGCAGCTCCACACGACAGGGGAATTCACCCCTCCACTTT | CASSSTRQGNSPLHF
NA | TRBJ2-7 | NA | TRBV20-1 | TGCAGTGCTAGAGACCGGCAGGGAACCTACGAGCAGTACTTC | CSARDRQGTYEQYF
few | TRBJ1-6 | TRBD1 | TRBV20-1 | TGCAGTGCTAGGCTCCGGGACAGGGGACATTCACCCCTCCACTTT | CSARLRDRGHSPLHF
few | TRBJ1-1 | NA | TRBV27 | TGTGCCAGCAGTTTATCGAAAAGTCGATTGAACACTGAAGCTTTCTTT | CASSLSKSRLNTEAFF
NA | TRBJ2-1 | TRBD1 | TRBV18 | TGTGCCAGCTCACCACCGATGGGACAGCTAAATGAGCAGTTCTTC | CASSPPMGQLNEQFF
many | TRBJ1-1 | TRBD1 | TRBV4-2 | TGTGCCAGCAGCCAAGTTACAGGGGCTGGAGTGAACACTGAAGCTTTCTTT | CASSQVTGAGVNTEAFF
NA | TRBJ2-4 | NA | TRBV3-1 | TGTGCCAGCACCCTGCAGGCCGGGAGCATTCAGTACTTC | CASTLQAGSIQYF
few | TRBJ2-1 | NA | TRBV20-1 | TGCAGTGCTAGAGAGACAGTAAGTGAGCAGTTCTTC | CSARETVSEQFF
NA | TRBJ1-4 | TRBD1 | TRBV27 | TGTGCCAGCAGTTCCGGGACAGGGGTTGAAAAACTGTTTTTT | CASSSGTGVEKLFF
NA | TRBJ2-7 | TRBD1 | TRBV4-3 | TGCGCCAGCAGCCAAGATTGGGACAGGTCCTACGAGCAGTACTTC | CASSQDWDRSYEQYF
NA | TRBJ2-5 | TRBD2 | TRBV27 | TGTGCCAGCAGTCCCCGGACTAGCGGGGTGGAGACCCAGTACTTC | CASSPRTSGVETQYF
few | TRBJ1-1 | NA | TRBV7-3 | TGTGCCAGCAGCCAGGATCTGGGTTCTGAAGCTTTCTTT | CASSQDLGSEAFF
NA | TRBJ1-1 | TRBD1 | TRBV20-1 | TGCAGTGCTCACTCGGACAGGGAGACTGAAGCTTTCTTT | CSAHSDRETEAFF
NA | TRBJ2-3 | TRBD2 | TRBV24-1 | TGTGCCACCAGTGATTTGACTAGCGGTCCTCGCGCAGATACGCAGTATTTT | CATSDLTSGPRADTQYF
many | TRBJ2-3 | TRBD2 | TRBV9 | TGTGCCAGCAGCCCCTGGACTAGCAGAAACACAGATACGCAGTATTTT | CASSPWTSRNTDTQYF
NA | TRBJ2-5 | NA | TRBV6-2/TRBV6-3 | TGTGCCAGCTCAATCACGACAGGGAGGGAGACCCAGTACTTC | CASSITTGRETQYF
NA | TRBJ2-6 | NA | TRBV4-3 | TGCGCCAGCAGCCAAGGCGGGGGCTCTGGGACCAACGTCCTGACTTTC | CASSQGGGSGTNVLTF
NA | TRBJ1-1 | TRBD1 | TRBV24-1 | TGTGCCACCAGTTCTTCCAGGGGACAGACGAACACTGAAGCTTTCTTT | CATSSSRGQTNTEAFF
few | TRBJ2-2 | NA | TRBV5-1 | TGCGCCAGCAGCTACTTACCCGGGAGTGGCACGAACACCGGGGAGCTGTTTTTT | CASSYLPGSGTNTGELFF
once | TRBJ1-1 | NA | TRBV5-5 | TGTGCCAGCAGCTTGGATCCAGTGGACACTGAAGCTTTCTTT | CASSLDPVDTEAFF
few | TRBJ1-1 | NA | TRBV27 | TGTGCCAGCAGTTTATATCCGACAGGCAACACTGAAGCTTTCTTT | CASSLYPTGNTEAFF
few | TRBJ2-1 | NA | TRBV12-3/TRBV12-4 | TGTGCCAGCATCCGGCCCACGTCGAATGAGCAGTTCTTC | CASIRPTSNEQFF
few | TRBJ2-5 | NA | TRBV15 | TGTGCCACCAGCAGAGAGGGCAGATGGGTGACCCAGTACTTC | CATSREGRWVTQYF
few | TRBJ2-7 | NA | TRBV20-1 | TGCAGTGCTAGCCCCAGGGCGCCTTACGAGCAGTACTTC | CSASPRAPYEQYF
few | TRBJ2-7 | NA | TRBV27 | TGTGCCAGCAGTTCCGAAGGTGGGCTCCTCTCCTACGAGCAGTACTTC | CASSSEGGLLSYEQYF
few | TRBJ2-5 | TRBD2 | TRBV2 | TGTGCCAGCAGTGAATTACTAGCGGGGGGAGAGACCCAGTACTTC | CASSELLAGGETQYF
NA | TRBJ2-3 | NA | TRBV5-1 | TGCGCCAGCAGCTTGGGGGATCGCGGCGGGCCCAGCACAGATACGCAGTATTTT | CASSLGDRGGPSTDTQYF
many | TRBJ2-2 | NA | TRBV12-3/TRBV12-4 | TGTGCCAGCAGTTGGACAACTAACACCGGGGAGCTGTTTTTT | CASSWTTNTGELFF
few | TRBJ2-3 | NA | TRBV5-1 | TGCGCCAGCAGCTCCCACGGGGGAAGTAGCACAGATACGCAGTATTTT | CASSSHGGSSTDTQYF
few | TRBJ2-1 | NA | TRBV4-3 | TGCGCCAGCAGCCAAGACGGGGGCAGGGGAGGCAATGAGCAGTTCTTC | CASSQDGGRGGNEQFF
few | TRBJ1-4 | TRBD1 | TRBV18 | TGTGCCAGCTCTCAAAACAGGGGAACTAATGAAAAACTGTTTTTT | CASSQNRGTNEKLFF
few | TRBJ2-1 | TRBD2 | TRBV7-3 | TGTGCCAGCAGCCCCCGGAGCGGGATTGTCGATGAGCAGTTCTTC | CASSPRSGIVDEQFF
NA | TRBJ2-1 | NA | TRBV12-3/TRBV12-4 | TGTGCCAGCAGGTTAAGCGTCTCCTACAATGAGCAGTTCTTC | CASRLSVSYNEQFF
few | TRBJ2-1 | NA | TRBV5-1 | TGCGCCAGCAGCTTGGATCGGACTCTCAACAATGAGCAGTTCTTC | CASSLDRTLNNEQFF
NA | TRBJ2-3 | NA | TRBV10-2 | TGCGCCAGCAGGGACCGCACAGATACGCAGTATTTT | CASRDRTDTQYF